This TCR beta chain stems from a study of control samples from healthy donors and cancer patients. Assay used: immunoSEQ multiplex PCR; TCRdb lists only in-frame clones, some missing. This sample carries about 130,000 clones, more than 75% of them seen once, and the ten largest clones take around 1.8%. This clone was picked up one time. The sequencing sample was made of blood. The TCR comes from a man aged 18-30 years in good health.

In DNA form, the CDR3 reads TGTGCCAGCAGCTTAGGGGGGGCGAGCAATCAGCCCCAGCATTTT. Residues: CASSLGGASNQPQHF. The genes are TRBV7-6 and TRBJ1-5, with D perhaps matching TRBD1 (6 bases). V lost 1 base, J lost 1 base, and 8 bases lay in between. This CDR3 contains 15 residues. Germline V gene lookup returns CDR1 SGHVS and CDR2 FNYEAQ.